These 8 T cell receptor beta chains came from one sample sequenced in a study of cytomegalovirus exposure and HLA in healthy donors. Primers: 60 Vbeta forward and 13 Jbeta reverse. Assay used: immunoSEQ multiplex PCR; TCRdb lists only in-frame clones, some missing. Counted here are more than 100,000 clones, more than 60% occurring once; the ten biggest clones make up 1.5%. The sequencing sample was made of PBMCs. These receptor sequences come from a man between 18 and 29 years old in good health and CMV-seronegative.

This clone has only one observation. The chain employs TRBV27 and TRBJ1-1; 11 bases agree with TRBD1. The ends lost 5 bases at V and 10 bases at J; junction bases unmatched: 12. The CDR3 has 15 residues. Germline values: CDR1 MNHEY, CDR2 SMNVEV (reference sequence). The CDR3 here is CASSPRDRGGRRAFF. The CDR3, as DNA: TGTGCCAGCAGTCCCCGGGACAGGGGGGGGAGAAGAGCTTTCTTT.

The chain links TRBV27 to TRBJ2-5; TRBD1 aligns across 8 bases. Trimming took 6 bases from V and 6 from J; bases not matched to a gene: 9. The CDR3 runs 14 residues. Germline CDR1 reads MNHEY; CDR2 reads SMNVEV (reference sequence). DNA for the CDR3: TGTGCCAGCAGCTCCGGGACAGGCGGACAGACCCAGTACTTC. Protein product: CASSSGTGGQTQYF.

Here the CDR3 reads CATGTADNHEQFF. CDR3 nucleotide sequence: TGTGCCACCGGGACAGCAGATAATCATGAGCAGTTCTTC. The chain is built from TRBV15 and TRBJ2-1, with TRBD1 matching 7 bases. The CDR3 length is 13 residues. Unmatched junction bases numbered 9, after V lost 8 bases and J lost 8 bases. Germline CDR1 and CDR2: LNHNV and YYDKDF (reference sequence).

The V gene is TRBV14, the J gene TRBJ2-5; the match to TRBD2 covers 13 bases. The trim removed 3 bases at V and 10 bases at J, leaving 11 bases unmatched. CDR3 size: 16 residues. Germline V CDR1 and CDR2: SGHDN, FVKESK. As DNA, the CDR3 is TGTGCCAGCAGCCAGCGACTAGCGGGGGGCCTAGGAGGCCAGTACTTC. Its protein is CASSQRLAGGLGGQYF.

The chain recombines TRBV9 with TRBJ2-7; 7 bases are shared with TRBD2. V lost 4 bases and J lost 6; bases outside the gene matches: 10. The CDR3 spans 14 residues. Looked up from germline, CDR1 is SGDLS and CDR2 is YYNGEE. CDR3 DNA sequence: TGTGCCAGCAGCATTAGCGGGTCTGCCTCCGAGCAGTACTTC. Translation: CASSISGSASEQYF.

This clone has a handful of counts. This chain uses TRBV5-1 with TRBJ2-7; 7 bases are shared with TRBD2. The CDR3 spans 16 residues. CDR1 and CDR2 (germline): SGHRS, YFSETQ. J lost 2 bases, V lost 0 bases, and 8 bases had no gene match. The CDR3 DNA reads TGCGCCAGCAGCTTGGTTTCGGGGGGACCGACCTACGAGCAGTACTTC. It is translated as CASSLVSGGPTYEQYF.

This clone was seen only a few times. The chain combines TRBV28 with TRBJ2-3, with 10 bases that match TRBD2. Unmatched junction bases numbered 5, after V lost 5 bases and J lost 0 bases. CDR1 is MDHEN and CDR2 is SYDVKM in the germline V gene. The CDR3 contains 16 residues. The CDR3 DNA sequence: TGTGCCAGCAGTCCCGGACTAGCGGCTAGCACAGATACGCAGTATTTT. It specifies CASSPGLAASTDTQYF.

V usage is TRBV6-1 and J usage is TRBJ1-4, with TRBD1 matching over 7 bases. After removal of 7 bases from V and 8 bases from J, the junction contained 7 bases not matched to a gene. Germline V CDR1 and CDR2: MNHNS, SASEGT. CDR3 length: 13 amino acids. Written as DNA, the CDR3 is TGTGCCAGCACGCTCAACAGGGGCGAAAAACTGTTTTTT. It translates to CASTLNRGEKLFF.